The clone carrying this T cell receptor (beta chain) was counted between two and nine times. Antigen unknown. This sample is part of a study of post-analysis software for immune sequencing data. Overall study results and limits: Roughly five TRBV segments were more frequent in patients than controls; TRBV5-6, TRBV5-1 and TRBV20-1 belonged to this group.

Germline V gives CDR1 DFQATT, CDR2 SNEGSKA (reference sequence). This CDR3 comprises 13 residues. Unique molecular identifiers were carried by the TCR beta cDNA libraries. TCRdb re-derived calls from the PCR reads in MiXCR, one entry per CDR3 protein. The sample consists of about 820,000 distinct CDR3 sequences, roughly 58% of them appearing once. The chain links TRBV20-1 to TRBJ2-5; perhaps TRBD1 as D (5 bases). The assigned J gene may be wrong: the sequence end matches TRBJ2-7 better. Source material: blood. The sequence was collected from a girl aged 5 to 17 with multiple sclerosis. The CDR3 here is CSASLGVGGEQYF. The CDR3 nucleotides are TGCAGTGCTAGCCTAGGGGTCGGCGGCGAGCAGTACTTC.